This T cell receptor beta chain was obtained from a study of CD8 T cells in ankylosing spondylitis. Study-wide results and caveats: About 8 highly homologous variants made up a TCR beta motif, and this motif appeared characteristic of ankylosing spondylitis blood. Prior literature has documented some motif variants in synovial fluid and blood from reactive arthritis. Matched ankylosing spondylitis synovial fluid reportedly showed significant enrichment of disease-linked clones.

This CDR3 is 14 amino acids long. Trimming removed 3 bases from V and 1 base from J, with 11 bases in between. Per germline, CDR1 SGHRS and CDR2 YFSETQ. At least ten counts were recorded for this clonotype. The antigen remains undetermined. A single record per CDR3 protein comes from TCRdb applying MiXCR to the 5' RACE reads. The sample records about 35,000 distinct CDR3 sequences, around a tenth being singletons. The chain carries TRBV5-1 and TRBJ2-7; perhaps TRBD2 as D (6 bases). The TCR sequence derives from a male donor with ankylosing spondylitis or in good health (not recorded which). Sequenced material: blood, either unsorted or a sorted T cell fraction (not recorded which). The chain's CDR3 is CASSSGVGSYEQYF. In DNA, the CDR3 is TGCGCCAGCAGCTCGGGAGTGGGGTCCTACGAGCAGTACTTC.